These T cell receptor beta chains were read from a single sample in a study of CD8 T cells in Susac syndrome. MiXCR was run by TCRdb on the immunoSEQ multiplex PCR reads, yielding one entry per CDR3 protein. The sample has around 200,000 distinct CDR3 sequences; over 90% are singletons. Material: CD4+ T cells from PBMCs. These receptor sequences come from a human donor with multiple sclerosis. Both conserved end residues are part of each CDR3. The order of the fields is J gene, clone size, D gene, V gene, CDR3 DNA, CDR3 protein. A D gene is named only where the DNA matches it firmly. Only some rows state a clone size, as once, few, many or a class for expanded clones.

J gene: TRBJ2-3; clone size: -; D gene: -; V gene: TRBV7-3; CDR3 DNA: TGTGCCAGCAGCTTAACGAGGGACAGCACAGATACGCAGTATTTT; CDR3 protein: CASSLTRDSTDTQYF
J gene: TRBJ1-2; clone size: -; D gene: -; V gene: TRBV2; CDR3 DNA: TGTGCCAGCAGTGAGTTCAGGGGCAGCTATGGCTACACCTTC; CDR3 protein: CASSEFRGSYGYTF
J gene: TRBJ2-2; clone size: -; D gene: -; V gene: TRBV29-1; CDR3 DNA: TGCAGCGTGCGGGTCCAGGGGACCGGGGAGCTGTTTTTT; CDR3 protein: CSVRVQGTGELFF
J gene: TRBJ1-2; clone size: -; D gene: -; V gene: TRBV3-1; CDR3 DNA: TGTGCCAGCAGCCGGGGCACAGAGAACTATGGCTACACCTTC; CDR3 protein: CASSRGTENYGYTF
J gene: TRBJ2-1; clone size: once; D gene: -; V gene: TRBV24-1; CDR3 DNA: TGTGCCACCGGCTCAGGGATTAACAATGAGCAGTTCTTC; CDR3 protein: CATGSGINNEQFF
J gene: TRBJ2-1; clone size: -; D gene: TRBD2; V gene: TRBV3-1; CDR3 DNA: TGTGCCAGCAGCCAGCGGACTAGCAGCCCCTACAATGAGCAGTTCTTC; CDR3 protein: CASSQRTSSPYNEQFF
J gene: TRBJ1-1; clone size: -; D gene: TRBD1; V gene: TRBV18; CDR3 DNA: TGTGCCAGCTCACCCATCGGACAGGGAACGAACACTGAAGCTTTCTTT; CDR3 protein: CASSPIGQGTNTEAFF
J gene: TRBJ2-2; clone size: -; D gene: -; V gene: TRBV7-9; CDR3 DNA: TGTGCCAGCAGCCCCTATCTGGGCCCCGGGGAGCTGTTTTTT; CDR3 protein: CASSPYLGPGELFF
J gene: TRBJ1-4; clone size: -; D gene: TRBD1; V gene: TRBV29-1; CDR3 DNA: TGCAGCGTACTACCTGACAGGGCTGGAGAAAAACTGTTTTTT; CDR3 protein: CSVLPDRAGEKLFF
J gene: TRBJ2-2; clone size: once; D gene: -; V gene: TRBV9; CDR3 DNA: TGTGCCAGCAGCGTAGGAGCGGACCTCGGAGAGCTGTTTTTT; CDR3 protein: CASSVGADLGELFF
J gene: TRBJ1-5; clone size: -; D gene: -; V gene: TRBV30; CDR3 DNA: TGTGCCTGGAGCCCAAGTAGTGGGGCCCATGGGCCCCAGCATTTT; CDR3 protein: CAWSPSSGAHGPQHF
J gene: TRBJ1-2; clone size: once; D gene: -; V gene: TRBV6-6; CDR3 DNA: TGTGCCAGCAGTTACTCCGGGACGAACTATGGCTACACCTTC; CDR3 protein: CASSYSGTNYGYTF
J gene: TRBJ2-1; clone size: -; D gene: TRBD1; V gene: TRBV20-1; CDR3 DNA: TGCAGTGCTAGAGGTGAGACAGGGGCCTACAATGAGCAGTTCTTC; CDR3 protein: CSARGETGAYNEQFF
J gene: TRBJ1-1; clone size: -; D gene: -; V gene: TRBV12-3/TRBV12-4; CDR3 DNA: TGTGCCAGCAGTTCGGGACACTCGAACACTGAAGCTTTCTTT; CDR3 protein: CASSSGHSNTEAFF
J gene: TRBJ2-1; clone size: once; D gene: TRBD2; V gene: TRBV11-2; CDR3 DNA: TGTGCCAGCAGCCACCCTAAAAGCACGAGGCTAGCGGGGAGTATGTACAATGAGCAGTTCTTC; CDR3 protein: CASSHPKSTRLAGSMYNEQFF
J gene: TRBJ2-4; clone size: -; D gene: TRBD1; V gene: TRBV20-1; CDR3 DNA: TGCAGTGCTAGAGAAGGACAGGCCCGAGCCAAAAACATTCAGTACTTC; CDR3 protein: CSAREGQARAKNIQYF
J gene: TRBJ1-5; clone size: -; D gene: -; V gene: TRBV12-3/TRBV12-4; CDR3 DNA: TGTGCCAGCAACGAAGGGGGTACGGATCAGCCCCAGCATTTT; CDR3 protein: CASNEGGTDQPQHF
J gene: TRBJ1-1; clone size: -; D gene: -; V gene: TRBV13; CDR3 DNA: TGTGCCAGCAGCTCCGGACAGCCACTAATGAACACTGAAGCTTTCTTT; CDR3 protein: CASSSGQPLMNTEAFF
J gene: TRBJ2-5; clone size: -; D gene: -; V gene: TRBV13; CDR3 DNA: TGTGCCAGCAGCTTCGCTAGCGCGGAGGAGACCCAGTACTTC; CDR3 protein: CASSFASAEETQYF
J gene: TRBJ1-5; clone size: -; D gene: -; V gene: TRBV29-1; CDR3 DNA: TGCAGCGTTGAAGAGGGGCAGGCCCGAGGGCCCCAGCATTTT; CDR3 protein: CSVEEGQARGPQHF
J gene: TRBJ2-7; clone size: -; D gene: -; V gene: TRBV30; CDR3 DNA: TGTGCCTGGAGTTCCGGGACATACCCCTACGAGCAGTACTTC; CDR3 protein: CAWSSGTYPYEQYF
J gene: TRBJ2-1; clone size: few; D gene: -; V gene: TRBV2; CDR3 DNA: TGTGCCAGCAGTGGGTACAATGAGCAGTTCTTC; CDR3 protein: CASSGYNEQFF
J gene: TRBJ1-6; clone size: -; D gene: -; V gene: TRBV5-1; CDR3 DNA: TGCGCCAGCAGCTTAGGCGGGCCTGATTCACCCCTCCACTTT; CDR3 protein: CASSLGGPDSPLHF
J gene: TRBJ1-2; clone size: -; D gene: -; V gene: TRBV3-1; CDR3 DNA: TGTGCCAGCAGCCAAGGGGTGAACTATGGCTACACCTTC; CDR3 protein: CASSQGVNYGYTF
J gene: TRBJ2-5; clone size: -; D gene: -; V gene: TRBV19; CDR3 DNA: TGTGCCAGTAGTATGGTAGCAGAGACCCAGTACTTC; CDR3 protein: CASSMVAETQYF
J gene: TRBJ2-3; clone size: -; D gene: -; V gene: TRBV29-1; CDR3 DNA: TGCAGCGTTGGGGAGCAGAATACGCAGTATTTT; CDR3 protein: CSVGEQNTQYF
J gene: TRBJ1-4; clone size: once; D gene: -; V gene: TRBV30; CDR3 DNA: TGTGCCTGGAGTGTCCTTGGTTCTAATGAAAAACTGTTTTTT; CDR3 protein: CAWSVLGSNEKLFF
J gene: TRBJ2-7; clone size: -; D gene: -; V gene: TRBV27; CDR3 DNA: TGTGCCAGCAGTTTATCCGGGGGCATCTCCTACGAGCAGTACTTC; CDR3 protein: CASSLSGGISYEQYF
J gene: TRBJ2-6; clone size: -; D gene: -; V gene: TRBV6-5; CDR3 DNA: TGTGCCAGCAGTTACTTGGGTGCTTCTGGGGCCAACGTCCTGACTTTC; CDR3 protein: CASSYLGASGANVLTF